The T cell receptor (beta chain) under discussion was sequenced for a study of blood T cells in healthy people across ages. Study-wide results and limits: Diversity was estimated from one million T cells, and these estimates were considered underestimates.

Primed by a sample-barcoded 5' primer and a J-beta primer mix, a second PCR proceeded for 7 to 11 cycles. TCRdb fed the 5' RACE reads into MiXCR, producing one record per CDR3 protein. The data hold roughly 2 million distinct CDR3 sequences, with about 50% observed a single time. CDR1 and CDR2 from the germline V gene are MNHEY and SMNVEV (reference sequence). V shed 7 bases and J 4 bases; nucleotides not matched to a gene: 5. CDR3 length equals 14 residues. Of note for this clonotype: The antigen remains unidentified.

This receptor was taken from a woman aged 40 to 50 in good health. The chain uses TRBV27 and TRBJ1-1; 11 bases are shared with TRBD1. The sequencing sample was made of blood. CDR3 amino acids: CASNRDRGFTEAFF. CDR3 DNA sequence: TGTGCCAGCAATAGGGACAGGGGGTTCACTGAAGCTTTCTTT.